The clone carrying this T cell receptor beta chain was seen a handful of times. Relative to the germline gene, one junction end is altered; a read error may explain this. This sample was taken from a study of blood T cell repertoires in COVID-19. CDR1 and CDR2 from the germline V gene are GTSNPN and SVGIG (reference sequence). The CDR3 consists of 15 residues. Using immunoSEQ multiplex PCR, the repertoire was profiled, and TCRdb retains in-frame clones only, with some absent. The table includes a few hundred thousand clones, about four fifths detected once. Sequenced material: peripheral blood. This TCR derives from a woman between 18 and 29 years old with acute or convalescent COVID-19. This sequence joins TRBV30 and TRBJ2-3, with 7 nucleotides matching TRBD2. The CDR3 is CAWSDLGGSTDTQYF. The CDR3, as DNA: TGTGCCTGGAGTGATCTCGGCGGGAGCACGGATACGCAGTATTTT. Using reference TRBV30 and TRBJ2-3 for the parts outside the CDR3, the full variable domain is SQTIHQWPATLVQPVGSPLSLECTVEGTSNPNLYWYRQAAGRGLQLLFYSVGIGQISSEVPQNLSASRPQDRQFILSSKKLLLSDSGFYLCAWSDLGGSTDTQYFGPGTRLTVL.